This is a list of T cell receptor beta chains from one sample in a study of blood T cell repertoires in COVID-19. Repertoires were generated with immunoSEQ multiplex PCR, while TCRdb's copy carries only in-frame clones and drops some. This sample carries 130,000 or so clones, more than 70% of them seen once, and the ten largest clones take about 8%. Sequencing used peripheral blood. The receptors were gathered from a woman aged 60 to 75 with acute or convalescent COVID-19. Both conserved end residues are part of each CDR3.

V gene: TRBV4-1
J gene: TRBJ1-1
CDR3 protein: CASSQDSPNTEAFF

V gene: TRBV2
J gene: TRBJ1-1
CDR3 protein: CASSPQGFNTEAFF

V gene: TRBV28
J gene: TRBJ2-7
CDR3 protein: CASSLQGPYEQYF

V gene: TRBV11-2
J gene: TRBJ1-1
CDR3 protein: CASSASVNTEAFF

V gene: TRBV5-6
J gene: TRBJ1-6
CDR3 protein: CASSLAKGANSPLHF

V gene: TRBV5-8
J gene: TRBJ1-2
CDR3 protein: CASSPRGVRSGYTF

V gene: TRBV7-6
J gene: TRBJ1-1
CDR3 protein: CASSSTGTGGVNTEAFF

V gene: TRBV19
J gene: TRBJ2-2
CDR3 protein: CASSREGSWTGELFF

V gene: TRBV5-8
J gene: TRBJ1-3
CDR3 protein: CASSLSVTETGNTIYF

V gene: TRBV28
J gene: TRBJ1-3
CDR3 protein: CASSSLGVPGNTIYF

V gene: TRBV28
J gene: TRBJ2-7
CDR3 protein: CASSSGQGYYEQYF

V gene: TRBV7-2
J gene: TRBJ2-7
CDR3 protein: CASSWQPGTDSYEQYF

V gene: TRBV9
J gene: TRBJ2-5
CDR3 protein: CASSPGVAGGRETQYF

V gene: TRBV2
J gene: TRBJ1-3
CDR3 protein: CASSGDSQNGNTIYF

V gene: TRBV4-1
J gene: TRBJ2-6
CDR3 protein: CASSQEWERGANVLTF

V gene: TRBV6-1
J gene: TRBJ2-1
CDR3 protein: CASSELGPGVQFF

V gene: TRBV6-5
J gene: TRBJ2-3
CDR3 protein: CASSYESGGANTQYF

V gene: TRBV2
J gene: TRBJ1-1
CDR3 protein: CASMEQTNTEAFF

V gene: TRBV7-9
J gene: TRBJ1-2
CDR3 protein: CASSSRQLGYTF

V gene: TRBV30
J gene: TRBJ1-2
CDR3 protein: CAWSVQGYGYTF

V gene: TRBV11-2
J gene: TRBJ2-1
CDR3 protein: CASSFSRNTIYNEQFF

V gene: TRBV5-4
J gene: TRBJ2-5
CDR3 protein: CASSFTGVQETQYF

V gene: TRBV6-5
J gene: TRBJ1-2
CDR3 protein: CAATWAAYGYTF

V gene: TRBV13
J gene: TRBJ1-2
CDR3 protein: CASSGGTGQSYGYTF

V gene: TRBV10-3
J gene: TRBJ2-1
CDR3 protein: CAIGESVNEQFF

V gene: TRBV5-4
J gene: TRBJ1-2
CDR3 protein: CASSLQQSTYGYTF

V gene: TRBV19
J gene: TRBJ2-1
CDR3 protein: CASSWGTSGSVYNEQFF

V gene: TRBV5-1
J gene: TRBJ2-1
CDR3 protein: CASSFGALDEQFF

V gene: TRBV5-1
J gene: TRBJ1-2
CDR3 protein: CASSPGTGGSYGYTF

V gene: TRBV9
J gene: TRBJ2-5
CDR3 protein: CASSVESGMYQETQYF

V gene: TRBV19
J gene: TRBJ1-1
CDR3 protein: CASSIGSGHRATEAFF

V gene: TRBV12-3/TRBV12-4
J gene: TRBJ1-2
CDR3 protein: CASSKGQGRGYTF

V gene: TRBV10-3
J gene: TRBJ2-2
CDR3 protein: CAISEKRASGVNTGELFF

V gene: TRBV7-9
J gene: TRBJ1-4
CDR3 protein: CASSLTRTAQEKLFF

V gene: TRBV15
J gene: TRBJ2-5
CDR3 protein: CATSRDPNSLETQYF

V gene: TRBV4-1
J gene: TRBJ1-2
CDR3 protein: CASSQTTVSYTF

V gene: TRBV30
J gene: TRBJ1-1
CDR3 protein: CAWSWGGANTEAFF

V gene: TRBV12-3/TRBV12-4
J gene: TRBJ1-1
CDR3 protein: CASSFQVRYVAFF

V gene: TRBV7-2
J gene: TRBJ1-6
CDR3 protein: CASSIIRPRARGGNSPLHF

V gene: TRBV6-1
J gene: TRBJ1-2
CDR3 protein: CASSAVIGGEDYGYTF

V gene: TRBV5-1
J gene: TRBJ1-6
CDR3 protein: CASSPEVSYNSPLHF

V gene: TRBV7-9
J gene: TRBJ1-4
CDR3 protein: CASKVQENEKLFF

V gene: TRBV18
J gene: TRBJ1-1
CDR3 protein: CASSPPSLEAFF

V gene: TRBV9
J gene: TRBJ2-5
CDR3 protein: CASSPGTGGGETQYF

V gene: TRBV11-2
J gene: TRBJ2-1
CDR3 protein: CASSRMSIAGGRYNEQFF

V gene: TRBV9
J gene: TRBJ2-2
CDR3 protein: CASSVEAGATGELFF

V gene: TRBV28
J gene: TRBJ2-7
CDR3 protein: CASGIGQGPYYEQYF

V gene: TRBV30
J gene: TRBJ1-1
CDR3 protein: CASNPGGRTEAFF

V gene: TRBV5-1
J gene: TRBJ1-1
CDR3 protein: CASRHGQGATEAFF

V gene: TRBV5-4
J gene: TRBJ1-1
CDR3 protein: CASSFWTKGTEAFF

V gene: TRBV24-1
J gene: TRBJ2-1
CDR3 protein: CATSETGQGAWNEQFF

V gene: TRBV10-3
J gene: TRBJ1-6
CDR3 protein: CAISDPGGLYNSPLHF

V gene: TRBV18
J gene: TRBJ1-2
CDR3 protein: CASSPRAQGNGYTF

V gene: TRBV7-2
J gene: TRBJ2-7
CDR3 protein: CASSLRRGGPHEQYF